This T cell receptor beta chain was captured by sequencing in a study of CD8 T cell repertoires and HIV-1 epitope variants. This clone was seen a single time. What it binds is not known. TCRdb keeps only in-frame clones here, not all; method: immunoSEQ multiplex PCR. Counted here are about 4,800 clones, roughly two thirds occurring once; the ten biggest clones make up about 45%. The CDR3 contains 18 residues. J was trimmed by 4 bases and V by 1 base; bases with no gene match: 12. Germline loops: CDR1 LNHDA, CDR2 SQIVND (reference sequence). The specimen was cultured CD8+ T cells derived from PBMCs. This clonotype originated in a male donor with HIV. The V gene is TRBV19, the J gene TRBJ2-2, with TRBD1 identical over 7 bases. DNA for the CDR3: TGTGCCAGTAGTATAGCCCTTGGAGAGGGGGCCTTCACCGGGGAGCTGTTTTTT. It specifies CASSIALGEGAFTGELFF.